The clone carrying this TCR beta chain was detected a few times. This record comes from a study of CD8 T cells in ankylosing spondylitis. Quantitative 5'-RACE with molecular barcodes generated TCR beta libraries. TCRdb re-called the 5' RACE reads through MiXCR, storing one row per CDR3 protein. The table lists under 300,000 distinct CDR3 sequences, about 10% of them singletons. Germline CDR1 and CDR2: SGHRS and YFSETQ. V dropped 4 bases and J dropped 6; count of bases not matched to a gene: 12. This CDR3 region has 16 residues. This sequence joins TRBV5-1 and TRBJ2-1; 8 bases map to TRBD2. The sequenced sample was blood, either unsorted or a sorted T cell fraction (not recorded which). The source of this sequence is a male donor with ankylosing spondylitis or in good health (not recorded which). CDR3 DNA: TGCGCCAGCAGCGCCCACCTGGCGGGAGGCGTCAATGAGCAGTTCTTC. This gives the protein CASSAHLAGGVNEQFF.